This T cell receptor beta chain comes out of a study of CD8 T cells in ankylosing spondylitis. After removal of 2 bases from V and 4 bases from J, the junction contained 6 bases not matched to a gene. This CDR3 is built from 16 residues. Germline CDR1 and CDR2: SGHVS and FQNEAQ. Notes on this clonotype: No antigen is known for it.

General study points: There was a TCR beta motif, made of several highly homologous variants, that appeared characteristic of ankylosing spondylitis blood.

Construction of TCR beta libraries was performed using quantitative 5'-RACE with molecular barcodes. Via MiXCR, TCRdb re-called the 5' RACE reads, giving one row per CDR3 protein. The repertoire consists of approximately 220,000 distinct CDR3 sequences, with about 18% occurring once and the leading ten covering more than 40%. The specimen sequenced was blood, either unsorted or a sorted T cell fraction (not recorded which). The rearrangement joins TRBV7-8 to TRBJ2-7; 12 bases fit TRBD2. The TCR was taken from a male donor with ankylosing spondylitis. CDR3 sequence (DNA): TGTGCCAGCAGCTTACCTGCTAGCGGGGGGGTTTACGAGCAGTACTTC. Amino acid sequence: CASSLPASGGVYEQYF.